This TCR beta chain was found in a study of blood T cells in healthy people across ages (dated by TCRdb to about 2015). The study in broad terms: In model experiments, template switching captured about one uniquely barcoded TCR beta cDNA molecule for every two T cells. The study measured age-related changes in TCR beta repertoire diversity using deep sequencing normalized with unique cDNA molecular identifiers. Donors were grouped into four age groups: young (average 16 years), middle-aged (about 38), aged (over 55) and long-lived (roughly 80). The study analyzed two additional independent replicas of 1 million unique cDNA reads from the same blood draw for two donors, one aged 18 to 30 and one aged 80 or older.

A word on this clonotype: Its antigen has not been determined. No much larger clone exists at a distance of one base, and base qualities are not known.

Library preparation employed 5' RACE. This sample was sequenced with an Illumina HiSeq 2500. A second PCR of about 6 to 11 cycles was performed with a sample-barcoded 5' primer and a J-beta primer mix. A unique molecular identifier was introduced onto each TCR beta cDNA molecule by a template-switch 5' adaptor carrying 12 random nucleotides. At least 3 million CDR3-containing paired-end reads were obtained from each sample. First-strand cDNA was synthesized from all RNA with the Mint cDNA synthesis kit, primed by a TRBC-specific oligonucleotide. Following uracil-DNA glycosylase treatment, all cDNA underwent a first 18-cycle PCR with the universal primers M1SS and BC2_uni_R. The authors processed their data as follows. For normalization, 1 million high-quality reads were randomly selected from each sample, with every read carrying a distinct molecular identifier. Reads with shared molecular identifiers were discarded instead of being binned into consensus sequences. MiTCR, run with a Q25 quality threshold and the strictest error-elimination algorithm, handled CDR3 identification, clonotype clustering and error correction. A nonparametric unseen species model with Euler transformation was used to estimate lower-bound total TCR beta diversity. The public reads were quality trimmed at Q25 with fastp and then assembled into clones with MiXCR by TCRdb, keeping productive beta chains. Entries that share a CDR3 protein sequence are merged under the most common genes and DNA. These V and J calls derive from TCRdb rather than the authors' analysis. For this sample there are around 520,000 distinct CDR3 sequences; roughly a quarter appear just once. In total, the top ten clones hold over 3.5% of the sample.

Donors were 39 systemically healthy Caucasian individuals from Russia aged about 6 to 100 years. Each donor gave 8 to 10 milliliters of peripheral blood, drawn into EDTA-treated Vacutainer tubes. Ficoll-Paque density-gradient centrifugation was used to isolate PBMCs, with at least 7 million per sample. Trizol reagent was used to extract total RNA from the PBMCs, yielding at least 5.5 micrograms per sample. For every donor, flow cytometry on a PBMC aliquot measured the percentage of naive CD45RAhigh/CD27high T cells. Broader findings and caveats from the paper: Because the CMV infection status of the donors was unknown, age-related changes in expanded clonotypes may potentially have been confounded. Estimates of total diversity from one million sequenced T cells were regarded as lower bounds and underestimates. Since profiling was done on bulk unsorted PBMCs, naive and antigen-experienced compartments could not be conclusively compared. Observed TCR beta diversity per million T cells fell roughly linearly with age, and a significant reduction was already apparent by age roughly 40. A strong correlation was found between observed TCR beta diversity and the percentage of naive T cells measured by flow cytometry. The long-lived group showed more naive CD4+ T cells, fewer expanded clones and increased TCR diversity than the aged group, suggesting age selection.

V was cut back by 2 bases and J by 9 bases, leaving a gap of 8 bases between them. Including the terminal cysteine and phenylalanine, the CDR3 comprises 12 residues. Here the CDR3 DNA is all that survives: 36 bases in frame from base 1. In the germline V gene, CDR1 corresponds to SNHLY and CDR2 to FYNNEI. These same records also appear under a second study, on T cells of mothers and their children. As that second study puts it: The donors were nine systemically healthy Caucasian individuals, made up of three mothers and their six children. cDNA synthesis used all of the extracted RNA, with around 1.5 ug of RNA in each 15 ul reaction. In the second PCR, sample barcodes and 2-4 random nucleotides were introduced via the M1S primer. Over 9.5 million TCR beta CDR3 reads were obtained for each mother, and about 3 million reads were obtained for each child. TCR recombination output is similarly shaped by thymic selection in related and unrelated pairs, with a minor effect exerted by inherited differences. Normalized repertoire overlap was always slightly but never significantly higher in related than unrelated mother-child pairs. With a sensitivity of about 100 clones per million clonotypes, no persistent microchimeric T cell clones were detected. To look for features that set related mother-child pairs apart from unrelated individuals, the researchers ran deep NGS to compare the TCR beta repertoires of mothers and children. Mothers averaged about 37 +/- 4 years of age and children averaged about 10 +/- 4 years. After adapter ligation with NEBNext reagents, the libraries were sequenced on Illumina HiSeq 2000 with 100+100 nt paired-end reads. To avoid cross-contamination, the mother libraries and the child libraries were prepared a month apart and sequenced in separate runs. Each donor had between roughly 450,000 and 2,100,000 distinct TCR beta clonotypes identified. Naive TCR beta clonotypes were estimated from low-frequency clonotypes matched to each donor's FACS-determined naive share, without sorting.

The specimen sequenced was blood. This clonotype originated in a boy younger than 10 in good health. The rearranged segments are TRBV2 and TRBJ2-1; tentative D gene TRBD1, with 5 bases matching. The sequenced DNA is TGTGCCAGCAGTGAAATAGGGGTTGAGCAGTTCTTC. It specifies CASSEIGVEQFF.